Presented here are 16 T cell receptor beta chains from one specimen sequenced in a study of patients and donors after allogeneic stem cell transplantation. TCRdb reanalysed the RT-PCR reads using MiXCR and keeps one entry per CDR3 protein. The sample records around 170,000 distinct CDR3 sequences, 24% being singletons. Material for sequencing was blood, either unsorted or a sorted T cell fraction (not recorded which). These TCRs come from a human donor who was either an allogeneic HSCT recipient or a stem cell or donor lymphocyte infusion donor (not recorded which). It is not recorded whose cells these are; they may come from a transplant donor.

J is TRBJ1-1 and V is TRBV20-1, with 8 bases aligning to TRBD1. With V trimmed by 6 bases and J by 4 bases, 10 bases remained unmatched. The CDR3 totals 14 residues. Germline CDR1 DFQATT, CDR2 SNEGSKA (reference sequence). The CDR3 sequence is CSASLSQGATEAFF. The CDR3, as DNA: TGCAGTGCCTCCCTGTCCCAGGGGGCCACTGAAGCTTTCTTT.

This clonotype was picked up a small number of times. V gene TRBV12-3 or TRBV12-4 combines with J gene TRBJ2-6; 9 bases are a match to TRBD1. There are 18 residues in the CDR3. V was clipped by 6 bases and J by 0 bases; unmatched bases: 9. Written as DNA, the CDR3 is TGTGCCAGCAGAGGGACAGGGTCCCTTTTCTCTGGGGCCAACGTCCTGACTTTC. This gives the protein CASRGTGSLFSGANVLTF.

The sample holds one count of this clonotype. The V gene is TRBV20-1, the J gene TRBJ2-7; 8 bases agree with TRBD2. Germline CDR1 is DFQATT and CDR2 is SNEGSKA (reference sequence). The CDR3 has 14 amino acids. V shed 5 bases, J shed 5 bases, and the junction held 11 bases outside the gene matches. The CDR3 region is CSARKAGERDEQYF. For the CDR3, the DNA is TGCAGTGCTCGAAAAGCGGGAGAGCGAGACGAGCAGTACTTC.

This clonotype was detected a few times. V gene TRBV7-2 combines with J gene TRBJ2-1, with a weak D call TRBD2 (6 bases). Deletions cut 5 bases from V and 1 base from J, with 12 bases between. The CDR3 spans 15 residues. Germline CDR1 is SGHTA and CDR2 is FQGNSA. The CDR3 coding sequence is TGTGCCAGCAGCAACGCCGGGACTTCCTACAATGAGCAGTTCTTC. It codes for CASSNAGTSYNEQFF.

The V gene is TRBV7-9, the J gene TRBJ2-7, with TRBD2 matching over 13 bases. The V segment lost 4 bases and the J segment 4 bases; nucleotides outside the gene matches: 7. The CDR3 covers 16 residues. Germline V gene lookup returns CDR1 SEHNR and CDR2 FQNEAQ (reference sequence). The CDR3 DNA sequence: TGTGCCAGCAGCTCAAAGGGACTAGCGGGACCATACGAGCAGTACTTC. It yields the protein CASSSKGLAGPYEQYF. The variable domain in full, completed from reference TRBV7-9 and TRBJ2-7, reads DTGVSQNPRHKITKRGQNVTFRCDPISEHNRLYWYRQTLGQGPEFLTYFQNEAQLEKSRLLSDRFSAERPKGSFSTLEIQRTEQGDSAMYLCASSSKGLAGPYEQYFGPGTRLTVT.

The V gene is TRBV7-3, the J gene TRBJ1-2; D may be TRBD1 (6 bases). The V gene lost 1 base and the J gene lost 8 bases, with 20 bases spanning the gap. The germline V gene encodes CDR1 SGHTA and CDR2 FQGTGA. The CDR3 covers 16 residues. The CDR3 sequence is CASSLIGAPGGPGYTF. DNA for the CDR3: TGTGCCAGCAGCTTAATAGGGGCCCCGGGGGGGCCCGGCTACACCTTC.

The V call is TRBV5-1, the J call TRBJ2-1; tentatively, D is TRBD1 or TRBD2 (6 bases each). From germline, CDR1 is SGHRS and CDR2 YFSETQ. V lost 0 bases, J lost 7 bases, and 17 bases lay in between. CDR3 length: 16 amino acids. CDR3 DNA sequence: TGCGCCAGCAGCTTGGACGGAGGGGGTCCTGGGAATGAGCAGTTCTTC. Its protein product is CASSLDGGGPGNEQFF.

V gene TRBV6-1 combines with J gene TRBJ2-5; 11 bases agree with TRBD2. Germline CDR1 reads MNHNS; CDR2 reads SASEGT. The CDR3 is made up of 17 amino acids. Losses at the gene ends were 5 bases for V and 6 bases for J; bases not matched to a gene: 14. CDR3 sequence (DNA): TGTGCCAGCAGTCCAATATTAGCGGGAGGGAAAAAACAGACCCAGTACTTC. Amino acid sequence: CASSPILAGGKKQTQYF.

This clonotype was detected only a few times. CDR3 nucleotides: TGCGCCAGCAGTGACGTCAGTGGTTCAGGGACCTATGGCTACACCTTC. Amino acids: CASSDVSGSGTYGYTF. The rearrangement links TRBV10-2 to TRBJ1-2, with D possibly TRBD1 on 5 matching bases. Trimming pared 3 bases from V and 4 bases from J, leaving 18 bases between. This CDR3 has 16 amino acids. From germline, CDR1 is WSHSY and CDR2 SAAADI.

The sample holds many counts of this clonotype. The CDR3 bases are TGTGCCATCAGTGGAGGGGGAGGGGTAGGCGGTGAAGCTTTCTTT. Translation: CAISGGGGVGGEAFF. J is TRBJ1-1 and V is TRBV10-3; D might be TRBD1 (6 bases). The CDR3 runs to 15 residues. V lost 4 bases to trimming and J lost 7 bases, with 19 bases between them. Germline V gene sequence: CDR1 ENHRY, CDR2 SYGVKD.

This clonotype was observed at least ten times. The J gene is TRBJ1-2, the V gene TRBV20-1; D may be TRBD1 (6 bases). Germline lookup yields CDR1 DFQATT and CDR2 SNEGSKA (reference sequence). V dropped 6 bases and J dropped 2 bases, with 10 bases sitting between them. This CDR3 has 12 residues. CDR3 loop: CSAPTGNYGYTF. The CDR3 nucleotides read TGCAGTGCCCCGACAGGCAACTATGGCTACACCTTC.

The chain is built from TRBV2 and TRBJ2-1, with a possible D match to TRBD1 (5 bases). Germline V gene sequence: CDR1 SNHLY, CDR2 FYNNEI. Trimming took 0 bases from V and 2 from J, leaving 11 bases between them. The CDR3 has 16 amino acids. The CDR3 DNA reads TGTGCCAGCAGTGAAGCTCGGCAGGGTCCCTACAATGAGCAGTTCTTC. Protein sequence: CASSEARQGPYNEQFF.

This clonotype showed up just a few times. V and J are TRBV5-1 and TRBJ1-2; 10 bases are shared with TRBD1. Germline trimming cut 4 bases from V and 4 bases from J; bases unmatched to any gene: 7. This CDR3 is built from 15 residues. Germline-derived CDR1 and CDR2 are SGHRS and YFSETQ. As DNA, the CDR3 is TGCGCCAGCAGCCCGGGACAGGGGCCCGTCTATGGCTACACCTTC. Translated, it gives CASSPGQGPVYGYTF.

This sequence joins TRBV6-6 and TRBJ1-5, with a tentative D call TRBD1 (6 bases). The V gene lost 10 bases and the J gene lost 9 bases, with 19 bases spanning the gap. The length of the CDR3 is 13 residues. Looked up from germline, CDR1 is MNHNY and CDR2 is SVGAGI (reference sequence). The CDR3 region is CATQPRGAWPQHF. The CDR3 region has the DNA TGTGCCACTCAACCGAGGGGGGCTTGGCCCCAGCATTTT.

This clonotype has a handful of counts. This sequence joins TRBV14 and TRBJ1-1; D might be TRBD1 (5 bases). Trimming removed 6 bases from V and 0 bases from J, with 8 bases in between. This CDR3 region has 13 residues. From germline, CDR1 is SGHDN and CDR2 FVKESK. The CDR3 DNA follows: TGTGCCAGCAGGCAGGGTATGAACACTGAAGCTTTCTTT. Its protein is CASRQGMNTEAFF.

This rearrangement joins TRBV6-5 to TRBJ2-1; D is uncertain. CDR3 size: 13 residues. The germline CDR1 and CDR2 sequences are MNHEY and SVGAGI. V was shortened by 6 bases and J by 4 bases, with 10 bases between the two germline ends. CDR3 sequence (DNA): TGTGCCAGCAGCCCGATAGGGTACAATGAGCAGTTCTTC. As protein: CASSPIGYNEQFF.